Listed here is a single TCR beta chain. The CDR3 length is 15 residues. The V gene's germline CDR1 is KGHDR and CDR2 SFDVKD. Trimming took off 6 bases at V and 0 bases at J, with 10 bases between the two ends. The data derive from a study of blood T cell repertoires in COVID-19. Study as a whole: Whether acute or convalescent, the COVID-19 samples came from the United States, Italy and Spain. The cDNA or gDNA used as material had been derived from T cells, B-cell-depleted T cells, or PBMCs.

In the original workflow: Amplification of reference gene primers was used by the study to estimate nucleated cell counts. Using immunoSEQ multiplex PCR, the repertoire was profiled, and TCRdb retains in-frame clones only, with some absent. The DNA gave D and trimming, while V, J and clone size come from that table. The data contain 300,000 to 400,000 clones, about 90% of them singletons. The sample comprised peripheral blood. The clonotype comes from a woman between 18 and 29 years old who had recovered from COVID-19. The J gene is TRBJ2-2, the V gene TRBV24-1; the D gene is possibly TRBD2 (5 bases). The CDR3 spells CATSRAEANTGELFF. As DNA, the CDR3 is TGTGCCACCAGTAGGGCGGAGGCGAACACCGGGGAGCTGTTTTTT.